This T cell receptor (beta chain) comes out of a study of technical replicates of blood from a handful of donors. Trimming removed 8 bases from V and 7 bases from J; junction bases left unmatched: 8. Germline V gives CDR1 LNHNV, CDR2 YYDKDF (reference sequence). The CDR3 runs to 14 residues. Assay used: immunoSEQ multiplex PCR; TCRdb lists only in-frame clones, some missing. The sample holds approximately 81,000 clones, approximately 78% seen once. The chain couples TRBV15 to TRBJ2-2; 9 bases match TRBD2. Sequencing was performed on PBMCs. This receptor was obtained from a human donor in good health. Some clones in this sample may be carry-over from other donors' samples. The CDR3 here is CATRLRGGGGELFF. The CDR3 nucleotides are TGTGCCACCCGGCTGCGGGGGGGCGGCGGGGAGCTGTTTTTT.